These 11 T cell receptor beta chains share one sample of origin, sequenced in a study of T cell changes during pregnancy in multiple sclerosis. Sequencing was performed with immunoSEQ multiplex PCR; in TCRdb, only in-frame clones are kept and a portion is missing. The data contain about 32,000 clones, roughly 91% of them seen just once; the ten biggest clones take up 0.4% to 0.5%. The sequencing used CD4+ T cells from peripheral blood mononuclear cells, collected in the second trimester of pregnancy. Every receptor here comes from a female donor with multiple sclerosis, enrolled in a pregnancy study.

The rearrangement links TRBV4-1 to TRBJ2-7; 10 nucleotides align to TRBD1. This CDR3 spans 16 amino acids. V was pared by 5 bases and J by 6 bases, with 13 bases of the junction left unmatched. The germline CDR1 and CDR2 sequences are MGHRA and YSYEKL. This CDR3 is CASSTRDRGSSLEQYF. The CDR3 DNA follows: TGCGCCAGCAGCACCCGGGACAGGGGATCTTCTCTCGAGCAGTACTTC.

The chain links TRBV5-4 to TRBJ2-7, with TRBD2 identical over 12 bases. CDR1 is SGHNT, CDR2 YYREEE, per germline (reference sequence). After removal of 4 bases from V and 4 bases from J, the junction contained 6 bases not matched to a gene. The CDR3 is 15 amino acids. CDR3 amino acids: CASSRTSGTSYEQYF. CDR3 bases: TGTGCCAGCAGCCGGACTAGCGGGACTTCTTACGAGCAGTACTTC.

V is TRBV7-8 and J is TRBJ2-5; 7 bases line up with TRBD1. The V gene's germline CDR1 is SGHVS and CDR2 FQNEAQ. J gave up 4 bases and V 1 base, and 6 bases lay outside the gene matches. CDR3 size: 15 residues. The CDR3 nucleotides are TGTGCCAGCAGCTTAGACGGGACAGCCGGAGAGACCCAGTACTTC. This encodes CASSLDGTAGETQYF. The full variable domain, completed using reference TRBV7-8 and TRBJ2-5, is GAGVSQSPRYKVAKRGQDVALRCDPISGHVSLFWYQQALGQGPEFLTYFQNEAQLDKSGLPSDRFFAERPEGSVSTLKIQRTQQEDSAVYLCASSLDGTAGETQYFGPGTRLLVL.

This clone has a handful of counts. This chain connects TRBV6-1 to TRBJ2-7, with a weak D call TRBD2 (5 bases). There are 11 residues in the CDR3. Germline CDR1 reads MNHNS; CDR2 reads SASEGT. In DNA form, the CDR3 reads TGTGTCAAGCGGCCCACCTACGAGCAGTACTTC. Amino acids: CVKRPTYEQYF.

This chain connects TRBV5-1 to TRBJ2-7, with TRBD1 matching over 10 bases. Trimming took 0 bases from V and 5 from J; bases not matched to a gene: 5. This CDR3 contains 15 residues. CDR1 SGHRS and CDR2 YFSETQ come from the germline V gene. DNA of the CDR3: TGCGCCAGCAGCTTGGGGGGGACAGGGGCGGACGAGCAGTACTTC. This codes for CASSLGGTGADEQYF.

The chain joins TRBV11-1 to TRBJ2-5, with TRBD2 matching 12 bases. The J segment lost 5 bases and the V segment lost 2 bases, leaving 3 bases of the junction unmatched. Germline V gives CDR1 SGHAT, CDR2 FQDESV (reference sequence). The CDR3 totals 15 residues. For the CDR3, the DNA is TGTGCCAGCAGCTTACTAGCGGGAGGGGAGGAGACCCAGTACTTC. Its translation: CASSLLAGGEETQYF.

V and J are TRBV29-1 and TRBJ2-7, with 12 nucleotides matching TRBD2. V was clipped by 7 bases and J by 4 bases; unmatched bases: 8. Germline CDR1 SQVTM, CDR2 ANQGSEA. The CDR3 has 14 residues. The CDR3 region has the DNA TGCAGCGCCCGATCTAGCGGGAGGGTTTACGAGCAGTACTTC. Its translation: CSARSSGRVYEQYF.

This chain links TRBV5-8 with TRBJ1-5; D remains unclear. V lost 0 bases and J lost 4, with 8 bases in between. Germline-derived CDR1 and CDR2 are SGHTS and YDEGEE. The CDR3 loop spans 14 amino acids. The CDR3 sequence: CASSLVRGNQPQHF. The CDR3 DNA sequence: TGTGCCAGCAGCTTGGTTCGAGGGAATCAGCCCCAGCATTTT.

The chain uses TRBV30 and TRBJ1-5, with 8 bases fitting TRBD1. V shed 2 bases, J shed 4 bases, and the junction held 4 bases outside the gene matches. The V gene's germline CDR1 is GTSNPN and CDR2 SVGIG (reference sequence). The CDR3 is 14 amino acids. CDR3 in DNA: TGTGCCTGGAGTTCAGGGACAGGAAATCAGCCCCAGCATTTT. Translated: CAWSSGTGNQPQHF.

The V call is TRBV28, the J call TRBJ1-5, with a weak D call TRBD1 (5 bases). CDR1 MDHEN and CDR2 SYDVKM come from the germline V gene. This CDR3 is 14 amino acids long. V gave up 9 bases and J gave up 5 bases, with 17 bases separating them. The CDR3 nucleotides are TGTGCCAGTCAGGGTTACCTTGCGGATCAGCCCCAGCATTTT. Protein: CASQGYLADQPQHF.

The chain employs TRBV4-3 and TRBJ2-3; 12 nucleotides align to TRBD2. The CDR3 runs 16 residues. Germline V CDR1 and CDR2: LGHNA, YSLEER. With V trimmed by 1 base and J by 4 bases, 3 bases remained unmatched. The CDR3 sequence: CASSQGASGRADTQYF. The CDR3 region has the DNA TGCGCCAGCAGCCAAGGGGCTAGCGGGAGGGCAGATACGCAGTATTTT.